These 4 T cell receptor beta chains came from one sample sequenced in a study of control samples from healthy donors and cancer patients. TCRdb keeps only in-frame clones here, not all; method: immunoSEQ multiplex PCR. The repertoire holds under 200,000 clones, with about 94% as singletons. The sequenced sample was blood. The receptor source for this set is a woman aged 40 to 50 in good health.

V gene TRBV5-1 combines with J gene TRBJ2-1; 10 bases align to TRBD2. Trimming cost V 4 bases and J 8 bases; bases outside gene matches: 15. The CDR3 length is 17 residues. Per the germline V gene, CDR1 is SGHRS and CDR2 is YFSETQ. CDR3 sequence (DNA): TGCGCCAGCAGCCCAGCAACCTCGGGACTAGCGTATTATGAGCAGTTCTTC. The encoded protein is CASSPATSGLAYYEQFF.

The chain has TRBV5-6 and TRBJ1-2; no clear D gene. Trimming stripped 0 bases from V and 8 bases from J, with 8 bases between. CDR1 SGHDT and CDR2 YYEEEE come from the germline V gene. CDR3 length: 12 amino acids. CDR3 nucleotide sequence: TGTGCCAGCAGCTTGGCCGTCTTGGGCTACACCTTC. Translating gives CASSLAVLGYTF.

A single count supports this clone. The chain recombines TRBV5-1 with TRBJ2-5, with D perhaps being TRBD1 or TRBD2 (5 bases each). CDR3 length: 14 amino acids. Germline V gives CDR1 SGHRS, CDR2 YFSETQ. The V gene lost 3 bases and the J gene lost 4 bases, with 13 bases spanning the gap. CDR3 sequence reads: CASSSYFGGETQYF. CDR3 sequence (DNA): TGCGCCAGCAGCTCGTATTTTGGGGGAGAGACCCAGTACTTC.

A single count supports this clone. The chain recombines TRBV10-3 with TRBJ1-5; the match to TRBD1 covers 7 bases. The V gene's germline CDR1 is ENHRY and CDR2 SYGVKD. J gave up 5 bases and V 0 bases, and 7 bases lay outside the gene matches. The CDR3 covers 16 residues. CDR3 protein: CAISESSSGGYQPQHF. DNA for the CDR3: TGTGCCATCAGTGAGTCGAGTTCAGGGGGGTATCAGCCCCAGCATTTT.